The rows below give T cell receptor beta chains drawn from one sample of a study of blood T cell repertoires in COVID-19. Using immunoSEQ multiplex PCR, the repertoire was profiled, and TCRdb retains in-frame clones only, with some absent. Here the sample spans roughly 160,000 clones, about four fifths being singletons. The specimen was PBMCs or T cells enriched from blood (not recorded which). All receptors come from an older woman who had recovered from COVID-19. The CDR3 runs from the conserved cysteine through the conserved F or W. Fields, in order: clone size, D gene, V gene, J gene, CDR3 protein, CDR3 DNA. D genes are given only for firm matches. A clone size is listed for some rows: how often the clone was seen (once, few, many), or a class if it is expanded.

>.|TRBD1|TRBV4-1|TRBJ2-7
CASSPGGGQGISSYEQYF
TGCGCCAGCAGCCCCGGAGGGGGACAGGGCATAAGCTCCTACGAGCAGTACTTC
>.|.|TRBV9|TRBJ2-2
CASSDRVTGELFF
TGTGCCAGCAGCGACAGGGTTACCGGGGAGCTGTTTTTT
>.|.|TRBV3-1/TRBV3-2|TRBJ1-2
CASSQELRYGYTF
TGTGCCAGCAGCCAAGAATTGAGGTATGGCTACACCTTC
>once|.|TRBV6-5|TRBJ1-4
CASSLLFAGGHEKLFF
TGTGCCAGCAGTTTGTTGTTCGCGGGAGGGCATGAAAAACTGTTTTTT
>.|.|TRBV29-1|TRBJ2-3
CSVEPTKGADTDTQYF
TGCAGCGTTGAGCCCACTAAGGGAGCAGACACAGATACGCAGTATTTT
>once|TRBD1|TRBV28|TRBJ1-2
CASRTAGTGNHGYTF
TGTGCCAGCAGGACAGCCGGGACAGGGAATCATGGCTACACCTTC
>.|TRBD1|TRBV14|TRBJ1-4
CASSPSGTGTKLFF
TGTGCCAGCAGCCCAAGTGGGACAGGGACAAAACTGTTTTTT
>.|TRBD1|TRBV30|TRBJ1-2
CAWSPRDRGLSGYTF
TGTGCCTGGAGTCCCCGGGACAGGGGCTTAAGTGGCTACACCTTC
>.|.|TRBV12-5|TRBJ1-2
CASGLDREWGYGYTF
TGTGCTAGTGGTTTGGACAGGGAGTGGGGCTATGGCTACACCTTC
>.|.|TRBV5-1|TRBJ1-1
CASSLFQGSTEAFF
TGCGCCAGCAGCTTGTTCCAGGGATCCACTGAAGCTTTCTTT
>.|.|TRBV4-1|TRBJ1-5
CASSQGSQPQHF
TGCGCCAGCAGCCAAGGGAGTCAGCCCCAGCATTTT
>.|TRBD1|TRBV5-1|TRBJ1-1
CASSTDRAYTEAFF
TGCGCCAGCAGCACCGACAGGGCCTACACTGAAGCTTTCTTT
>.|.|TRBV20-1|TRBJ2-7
CSASHSQLGLSSYEQYF
TGCAGTGCTAGTCATTCCCAGTTGGGACTGAGCTCCTACGAGCAGTACTTC
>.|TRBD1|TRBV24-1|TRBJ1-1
CATSDSTGGTEAFF
TGTGCCACCAGTGATAGTACAGGGGGCACTGAAGCTTTCTTT
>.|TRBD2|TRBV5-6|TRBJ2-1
CASSLLAGGLYSEQFF
TGTGCCAGCAGCTTACTAGCGGGGGGTCTGTACAGTGAGCAGTTCTTC
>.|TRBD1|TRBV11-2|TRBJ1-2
CASSPNRDRGYTF
TGTGCCAGCAGCCCGAACCGGGACAGGGGCTACACCTTC
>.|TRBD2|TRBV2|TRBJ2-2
CASSLAGAPNGELFF
TGTGCCAGCAGTCTAGCGGGGGCCCCCAACGGGGAGCTGTTTTTT
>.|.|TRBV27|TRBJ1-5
CASSLSRAAIGNQPQHF
TGTGCCAGCAGTTTATCTCGTGCGGCGATTGGCAATCAGCCCCAGCATTTT
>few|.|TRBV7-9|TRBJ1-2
CASSSMGANYGYTF
TGTGCCAGCAGCAGCATGGGGGCGAACTATGGCTACACCTTC
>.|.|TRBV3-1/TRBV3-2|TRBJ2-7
CASSQVRASYEQYF
TGTGCCAGCAGCCAAGTCAGGGCTTCCTACGAGCAGTACTTC
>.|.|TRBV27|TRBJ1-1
CASSYSGLANTEAFF
TGTGCCAGCAGCTACTCGGGACTCGCGAACACTGAAGCTTTCTTT
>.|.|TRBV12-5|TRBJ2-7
CASARSSYEQYF
TGTGCTAGTGCGCGGAGCTCCTACGAGCAGTACTTC
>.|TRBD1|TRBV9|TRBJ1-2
CASSLVGQGLGYTF
TGTGCCAGCAGCCTAGTGGGACAGGGTTTGGGCTACACCTTC
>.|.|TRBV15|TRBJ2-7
CATSRPGTYEQYF
TGTGCCACCAGCAGACCCGGGACCTACGAGCAGTACTTC
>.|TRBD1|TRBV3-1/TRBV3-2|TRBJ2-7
CASSQVRQGGGKQYF
TGTGCCAGCAGCCAGGTCCGACAGGGGGGCGGGAAGCAGTACTTC
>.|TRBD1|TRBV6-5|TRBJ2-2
CASRTGQGAGELFF
TGTGCCAGCAGGACGGGACAGGGGGCCGGGGAGCTGTTTTTT
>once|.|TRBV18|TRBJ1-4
CASSLMRATNEKLFF
TGTGCCAGCTCGCTGATGCGGGCAACTAATGAAAAACTGTTTTTT
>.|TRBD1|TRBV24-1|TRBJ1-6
CATSDPPGTGRASSYNSPLHF
TGTGCCACCAGTGATCCCCCCGGGACAGGGCGGGCAAGCTCCTATAATTCACCCCTCCACTTT
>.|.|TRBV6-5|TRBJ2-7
CASLRNANSYEQYF
TGTGCCAGCCTGAGGAACGCGAACTCCTACGAGCAGTACTTC
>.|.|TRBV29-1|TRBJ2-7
CSVADTLTEQYF
TGCAGCGTTGCGGACACCCTTACCGAGCAGTACTTC
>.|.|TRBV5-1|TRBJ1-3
CASSLDAGGNTIYF
TGCGCCAGCAGCTTGGATGCAGGGGGAAACACCATATATTTT
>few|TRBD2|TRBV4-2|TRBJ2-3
CASSQGSGGETDTQYF
TGTGCCAGCAGCCAAGGCAGCGGGGGGGAGACAGATACGCAGTATTTT
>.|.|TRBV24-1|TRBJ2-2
CATSTGLNTGELFF
TGTGCCACCAGTACAGGGCTGAACACCGGGGAGCTGTTTTTT
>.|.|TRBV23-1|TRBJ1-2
CASSHGLPYGYTF
TGCGCCAGCAGTCACGGTTTACCCTATGGCTACACCTTC
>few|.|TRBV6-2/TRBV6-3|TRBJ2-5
CASSFLGEPQETQYF
TGTGCCAGCAGTTTCCTCGGGGAGCCCCAAGAGACCCAGTACTTC
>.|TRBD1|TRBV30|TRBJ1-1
CAWSPPGQGVAFF
TGTGCCTGGAGTCCTCCTGGACAGGGTGTGGCTTTCTTT
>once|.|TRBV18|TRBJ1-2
CASSRMIGGREANYGYTF
TGTGCCAGCTCCCGGATGATAGGGGGTAGAGAAGCTAACTATGGCTACACCTTC
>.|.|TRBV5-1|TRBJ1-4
CASSLEFQTSLFF
TGCGCCAGCAGCTTGGAGTTTCAGACATCTCTGTTTTTT
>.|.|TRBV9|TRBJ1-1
CASSPGGASEAFF
TGTGCCAGCAGCCCAGGCGGGGCTTCTGAAGCTTTCTTT
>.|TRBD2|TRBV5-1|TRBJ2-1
CASSQLAGGLNEQFF
TGCGCCAGCAGCCAACTAGCGGGGGGACTTAATGAGCAGTTCTTC
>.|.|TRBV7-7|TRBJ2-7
CASSRGEGVSYEQYF
TGTGCCAGCAGCAGAGGGGAGGGGGTATCCTACGAGCAGTACTTC
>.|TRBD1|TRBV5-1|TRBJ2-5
CASSFLTGDQETQYF
TGCGCCAGCAGCTTCCTCACAGGGGACCAAGAGACCCAGTACTTC
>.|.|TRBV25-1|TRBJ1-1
CASSQINTEAFF
TGTGCCAGCAGTCAGATTAACACTGAAGCTTTCTTT
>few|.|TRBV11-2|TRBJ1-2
CASRATVNYGYTF
TGTGCCAGCAGAGCGACAGTCAACTATGGCTACACCTTC
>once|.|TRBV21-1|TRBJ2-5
CASSKHCGGARGETQYF
TGTGCCAGCAGCAAACATTGCGGGGGGGCCCGGGGAGAGACCCAGTACTTC
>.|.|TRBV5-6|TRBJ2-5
CASSLAPSETQYF
TGTGCCAGCAGCTTAGCCCCCTCGGAGACCCAGTACTTC
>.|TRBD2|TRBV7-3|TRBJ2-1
CASSSLAGESNEQFF
TGTGCCAGCAGCTCGCTAGCGGGGGAATCCAATGAGCAGTTCTTC
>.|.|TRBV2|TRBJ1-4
CASGQGKLFF
TGTGCCAGCGGTCAGGGAAAACTGTTTTTT
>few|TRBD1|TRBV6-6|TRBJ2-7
CASSYSDTGVGYEQYF
TGTGCCAGCAGTTACTCGGACACAGGGGTCGGGTACGAGCAGTACTTC
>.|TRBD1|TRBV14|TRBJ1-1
CASSPFRDSRQPNTEAFF
TGTGCCAGCAGCCCCTTCCGGGACAGCCGACAGCCTAACACTGAAGCTTTCTTT
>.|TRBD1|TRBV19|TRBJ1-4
CASSADRGHRLGEKLFF
TGTGCCAGTAGTGCGGACAGGGGGCATCGCTTGGGGGAAAAACTGTTTTTT
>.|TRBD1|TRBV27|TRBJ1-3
CASSLSGTGFSGNTIYF
TGTGCCAGCAGTCTCTCCGGGACAGGGTTCTCAGGAAACACCATATATTTT
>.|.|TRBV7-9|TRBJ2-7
CASSLARVEQYF
TGTGCCAGCAGCTTAGCCAGGGTCGAGCAGTACTTC
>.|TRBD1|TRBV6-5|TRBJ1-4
CASSFGTGPTNEKLFF
TGTGCCAGCAGTTTCGGGACAGGGCCGACTAATGAAAAACTGTTTTTT
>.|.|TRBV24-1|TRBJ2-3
CATSALYTQYF
TGTGCCACCAGTGCTCTCTATACGCAGTATTTT
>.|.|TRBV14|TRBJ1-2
CASSQETDYGYTF
TGTGCCAGCAGCCAAGAGACAGACTATGGCTACACCTTC
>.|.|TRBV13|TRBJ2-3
CASSLEGDSTDTQYF
TGTGCCAGCAGCTTAGAGGGGGACAGCACAGATACGCAGTATTTT
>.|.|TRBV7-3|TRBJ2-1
CASSLPDSYNEQFF
TGTGCCAGCAGCTTACCAGACTCATACAATGAGCAGTTCTTC
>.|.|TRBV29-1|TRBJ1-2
CSVDEGFYGYTF
TGCAGCGTTGACGAGGGCTTCTATGGCTACACCTTC